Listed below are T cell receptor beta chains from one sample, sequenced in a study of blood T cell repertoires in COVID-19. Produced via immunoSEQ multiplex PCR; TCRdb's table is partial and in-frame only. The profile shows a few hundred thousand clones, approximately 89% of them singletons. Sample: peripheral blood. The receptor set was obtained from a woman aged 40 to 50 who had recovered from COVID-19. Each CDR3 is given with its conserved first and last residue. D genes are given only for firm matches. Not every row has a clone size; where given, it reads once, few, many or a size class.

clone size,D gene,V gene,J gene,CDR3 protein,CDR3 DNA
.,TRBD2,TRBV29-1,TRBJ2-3,CSVIAGNTDTQYF,TGCAGCGTAATAGCGGGAAACACAGATACGCAGTATTTT
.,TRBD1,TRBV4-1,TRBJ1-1,CASSRQGSVDTEAFF,TGCGCCAGCAGTCGACAGGGAAGCGTTGACACTGAAGCTTTCTTT
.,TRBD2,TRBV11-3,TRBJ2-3,CASSLVSGGGTDTQYF,TGTGCCAGCAGCTTAGTAAGCGGGGGAGGCACAGATACGCAGTATTTT
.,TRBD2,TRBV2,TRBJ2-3,CAILERGRADTQYF,TGTGCCATCCTAGAGCGGGGACGGGCAGATACGCAGTATTTT
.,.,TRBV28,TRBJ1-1,CASSSLPTPSDTEAFF,TGTGCCAGCAGTTCACTACCCACCCCTTCGGACACTGAAGCTTTCTTT
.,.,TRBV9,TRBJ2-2,CASSPGSPGELFF,TGTGCCAGCAGCCCAGGGTCACCCGGGGAGCTGTTTTTT
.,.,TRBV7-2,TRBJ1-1,CASSFTGKLNTEAFF,TGTGCCAGCAGCTTTACCGGGAAATTAAACACTGAAGCTTTCTTT
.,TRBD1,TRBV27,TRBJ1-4,CASSFGRGDEKLFF,TGTGCCAGCAGTTTTGGCAGGGGGGATGAAAAACTGTTTTTT
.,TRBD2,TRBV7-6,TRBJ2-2,CASSLNTGTSSGELFF,TGTGCCAGCAGCTTAAATACCGGGACTAGCTCCGGGGAGCTGTTTTTT
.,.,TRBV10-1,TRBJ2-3,CASSAGGNTQYF,TGCGCCAGCAGTGCGGGTGGAAATACGCAGTATTTT
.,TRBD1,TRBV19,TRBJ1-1,CASSIATGGNTEAFF,TGTGCCAGTAGTATAGCGACAGGGGGGAACACTGAAGCTTTCTTT
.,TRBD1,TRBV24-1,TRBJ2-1,CATSDSGGIAYNEQFF,TGTGCCACCAGTGATTCAGGGGGCATCGCGTACAATGAGCAGTTCTTC
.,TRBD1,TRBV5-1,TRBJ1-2,CASSLTGEYGYTF,TGCGCCAGCAGCTTAACAGGGGAGTATGGCTACACCTTC
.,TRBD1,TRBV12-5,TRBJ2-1,CASGPSGQVFLNEQFF,TGTGCTAGTGGGCCCTCCGGACAGGTATTTCTGAATGAGCAGTTCTTC
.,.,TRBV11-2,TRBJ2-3,CASSSPNRIYGTDTQYF,TGTGCCAGCAGCTCCCCAAACCGTATATACGGTACAGATACGCAGTATTTT
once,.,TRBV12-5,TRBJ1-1,CASGSPAGATNTEAFF,TGTGCTAGTGGCTCCCCCGCGGGGGCGACGAACACTGAAGCTTTCTTT
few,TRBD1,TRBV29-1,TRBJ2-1,CSGRDRDFDNEQFF,TGCAGCGGCCGGGACAGGGATTTCGACAATGAGCAGTTCTTC
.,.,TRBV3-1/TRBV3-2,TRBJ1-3,CASSQVRGQPSGNTIYF,TGTGCCAGCAGCCAAGTTAGAGGACAGCCCTCTGGAAACACCATATATTTT
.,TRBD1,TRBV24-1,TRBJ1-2,CATSDPDRGDYGYTF,TGTGCCACCAGTGATCCGGACAGGGGGGACTATGGCTACACCTTC
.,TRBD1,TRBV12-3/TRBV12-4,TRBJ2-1,CASSPQGSEQFF,TGTGCCAGCAGTCCACAGGGGAGTGAGCAGTTCTTC
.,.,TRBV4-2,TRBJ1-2,CASSQDPIRNRYGYTF,TGTGCCAGCAGCCAAGATCCTATCAGGAACCGCTATGGCTACACCTTC
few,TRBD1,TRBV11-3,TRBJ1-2,CASSLETGGYGYTF,TGTGCCAGCAGCTTGGAGACAGGGGGCTATGGCTACACCTTC
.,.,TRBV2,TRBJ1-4,CASSAHGATNEKLFF,TGTGCCAGCAGCGCCCACGGTGCAACTAATGAAAAACTGTTTTTT
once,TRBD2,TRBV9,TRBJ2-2,CASSVGPAGEVGELFF,TGTGCCAGCAGCGTGGGCCCAGCGGGAGAGGTCGGGGAGCTGTTTTTT
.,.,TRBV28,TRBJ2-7,CASSFGNYEQYF,TGTGCCAGCAGTTTCGGGAACTACGAGCAGTACTTC
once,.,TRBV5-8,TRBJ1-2,CASTLALDYGYTF,TGTGCCAGCACCCTAGCACTTGACTATGGCTACACCTTC
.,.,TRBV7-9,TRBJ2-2,CASSISPHRNTGELFF,TGTGCCAGCAGCATTTCCCCACACAGGAACACCGGGGAGCTGTTTTTT
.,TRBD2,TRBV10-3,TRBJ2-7,CAISGGGTSSYEQYF,TGTGCCATCAGTGGCGGGGGGACAAGCTCCTACGAGCAGTACTTC
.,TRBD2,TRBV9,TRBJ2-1,CASSVGLAGAMYNEQFF,TGTGCCAGCAGCGTCGGACTAGCGGGGGCCATGTACAATGAGCAGTTCTTC
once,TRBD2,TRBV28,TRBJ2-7,CASSVRAGGYEQYF,TGTGCCAGCAGTGTTCGAGCGGGGGGCTACGAGCAGTACTTC
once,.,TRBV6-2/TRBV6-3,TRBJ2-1,CASSSSVLPPGNEQFF,TGTGCCAGCAGCTCTAGCGTACTCCCCCCGGGGAATGAGCAGTTCTTC
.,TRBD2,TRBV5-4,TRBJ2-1,CASLPSGGEPTYNEQFF,TGTGCCAGCCTACCGAGCGGGGGAGAGCCAACCTACAATGAGCAGTTCTTC
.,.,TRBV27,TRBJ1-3,CASSLWAGNTIYF,TGTGCCAGCAGTTTATGGGCGGGAAACACCATATATTTT
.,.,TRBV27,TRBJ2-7,CASSLQASSYEQYF,TGTGCCAGCAGTTTGCAGGCGAGCTCCTACGAGCAGTACTTC
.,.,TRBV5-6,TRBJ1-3,CASSSRDGIYF,TGTGCCAGCAGCTCGCGGGACGGCATATATTTT
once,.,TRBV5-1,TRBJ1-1,CASSLVPMNTEAFF,TGCGCCAGCAGCTTGGTTCCCATGAACACTGAAGCTTTCTTT
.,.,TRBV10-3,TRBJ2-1,CAISELRGDGNEQFF,TGTGCCATCAGTGAGTTAAGGGGCGATGGGAATGAGCAGTTCTTC
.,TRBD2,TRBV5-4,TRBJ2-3,CASSSSGGRPDTQYF,TGTGCCAGCAGCTCTAGCGGGGGACGCCCTGATACGCAGTATTTT
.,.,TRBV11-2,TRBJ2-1,CASSRQGNEQFF,TGTGCCAGCAGCCGGCAGGGCAATGAGCAGTTCTTC
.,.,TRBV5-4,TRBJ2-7,CASSRGGSYEQYF,TGTGCCAGCAGTCGCGGCGGGTCCTACGAGCAGTACTTC
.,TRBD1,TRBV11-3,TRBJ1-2,CASSLQGQLYGYTF,TGTGCCAGCAGCTTACAGGGACAGTTATATGGCTACACCTTC
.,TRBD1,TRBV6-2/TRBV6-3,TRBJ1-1,CASSGGQVNTEAFF,TGTGCCAGCAGTGGGGGACAGGTGAACACTGAAGCTTTCTTT
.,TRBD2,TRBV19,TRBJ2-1,CASRWSPSGIGNEQFF,TGTGCCAGTAGATGGTCTCCTAGCGGGATCGGCAATGAGCAGTTCTTC
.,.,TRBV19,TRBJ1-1,CASSMGLGGTEAFF,TGTGCCAGTAGTATGGGACTGGGAGGGACTGAAGCTTTCTTT
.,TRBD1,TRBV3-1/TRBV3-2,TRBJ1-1,CASTQGGGTEAFF,TGTGCCAGCACCCAGGGGGGAGGCACTGAAGCTTTCTTT
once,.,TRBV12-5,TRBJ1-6,CASGPHRGWDSPLHF,TGTGCTAGTGGTCCGCATCGGGGTTGGGATTCACCCCTCCACTTT
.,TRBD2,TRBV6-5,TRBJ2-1,CASRRTSIHEQFF,TGTGCCAGCAGGCGGACTAGCATCCATGAGCAGTTCTTC
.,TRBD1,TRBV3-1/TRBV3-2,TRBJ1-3,CASSQDRDWRNTIYF,TGTGCCAGCAGTCAGGACAGGGATTGGAGAAACACCATATATTTT
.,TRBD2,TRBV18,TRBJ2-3,CASSGRLAGATDTQYF,TGTGCCAGCTCAGGTAGACTAGCGGGAGCTACAGATACGCAGTATTTT
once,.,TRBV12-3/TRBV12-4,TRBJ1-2,CASSFVARYGYTF,TGTGCCAGCAGTTTTGTTGCACGGTATGGCTACACCTTC
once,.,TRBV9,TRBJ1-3,CASSPEEGWNSGNTIYF,TGTGCCAGCAGCCCCGAGGAGGGGTGGAACTCTGGAAACACCATATATTTT
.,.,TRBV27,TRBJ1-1,CASSLFFQAGNTEAFF,TGTGCCAGCAGTTTATTCTTCCAGGCTGGGAACACTGAAGCTTTCTTT
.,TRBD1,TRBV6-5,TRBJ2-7,CASSPGGTEAYEQYF,TGTGCCAGCAGTCCAGGGGGAACCGAGGCCTACGAGCAGTACTTC
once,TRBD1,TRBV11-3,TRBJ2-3,CASSLTQGVDTQYF,TGTGCCAGCAGCCTAACACAGGGGGTAGATACGCAGTATTTT
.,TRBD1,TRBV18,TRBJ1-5,CASSQISTGSNQPQHF,TGTGCCAGCTCACAAATATCGACAGGGAGCAATCAGCCCCAGCATTTT
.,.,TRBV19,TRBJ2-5,CASSTPGGGRGETQYF,TGTGCCAGTAGTACTCCCGGGGGCGGGAGAGGTGAGACCCAGTACTTC
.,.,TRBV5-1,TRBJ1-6,CASGTGEVYNSPLHF,TGCGCCAGCGGAACCGGGGAGGTCTATAATTCACCCCTCCACTTT
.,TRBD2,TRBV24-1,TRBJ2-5,CATSETSGGRKETQYF,TGTGCCACCAGTGAGACTAGCGGGGGTCGGAAAGAGACCCAGTACTTC
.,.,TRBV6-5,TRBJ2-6,CASGRAGGANVLTF,TGTGCCAGTGGTCGGGCGGGAGGGGCCAACGTCCTGACTTTC